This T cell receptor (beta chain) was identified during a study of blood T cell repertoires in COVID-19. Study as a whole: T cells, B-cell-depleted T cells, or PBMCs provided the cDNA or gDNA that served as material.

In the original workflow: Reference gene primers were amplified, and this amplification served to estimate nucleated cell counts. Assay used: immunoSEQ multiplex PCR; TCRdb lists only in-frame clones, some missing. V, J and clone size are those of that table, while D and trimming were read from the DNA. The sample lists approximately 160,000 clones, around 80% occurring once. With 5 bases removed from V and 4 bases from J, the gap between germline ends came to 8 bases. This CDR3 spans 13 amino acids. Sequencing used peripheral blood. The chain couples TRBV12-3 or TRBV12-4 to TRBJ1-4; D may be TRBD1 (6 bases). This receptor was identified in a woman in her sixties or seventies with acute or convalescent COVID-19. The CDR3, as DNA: TGTGCCAGCAGTCAAGGGGGTAATGAAAAACTGTTTTTT. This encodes CASSQGGNEKLFF.